Below, 22 T cell receptor beta chains from the same sample are listed, as sequenced in a study of blood T cell repertoires in COVID-19. The protocol was immunoSEQ multiplex PCR, while the TCRdb copy is restricted to in-frame clones and leaves out a portion. Among 70,000 to 75,000 clones listed, roughly 80% were seen once. The specimen sequenced was peripheral blood. The receptors were gathered from a woman of 80 years or more with active or convalescent COVID-19.

The gene calls are TRBV18 and TRBJ2-3, with a tentative D call TRBD2 (5 bases). V was clipped by 5 bases and J by 1 base, with 13 bases between them. CDR1 and CDR2 from the germline V gene are KGHSH and LQKENI. The CDR3 has 15 amino acids. The CDR3 DNA sequence: TGTGCCAGCTCAGGACTGTCTGAGGGCACAGATACGCAGTATTTT. It encodes CASSGLSEGTDTQYF.

This clone was counted ten times or more. The rearrangement links TRBV7-2 to TRBJ2-4; 8 bases are a match to TRBD1. With V trimmed by 2 bases and J by 8 bases, 8 bases remained unmatched. The CDR3 sequence is 15 residues long. The germline CDR1 and CDR2 sequences are SGHTA and FQGNSA. CDR3 amino acids: CASSLIAGGADIQYF. Written as DNA, the CDR3 is TGTGCCAGCAGCTTAATTGCAGGGGGCGCTGACATTCAGTACTTC. Full variable domain (rest looked up from reference TRBV7-2 and TRBJ2-4): GAGVSQSPSNKVTEKGKDVELRCDPISGHTALYWYRQSLGQGLEFLIYFQGNSAPDKSGLPSDRFSAERTGGSVSTLTIQRTQQEDSAVYLCASSLIAGGADIQYFGAGTRLSVL.

V and J are TRBV5-1 and TRBJ1-3; D remains ambiguous. The CDR3 extends over 15 amino acids. The germline V and J ends were trimmed by 1 base and 0 bases, with 8 bases remaining between them. Germline lookup yields CDR1 SGHRS and CDR2 YFSETQ. CDR3 coding DNA: TGCGCCAGCAGCTTGAATACGGGCTCTGGAAACACCATATATTTT. Translated, it gives CASSLNTGSGNTIYF.

The chain carries TRBV27 and TRBJ2-1, with D possibly TRBD2 on 6 matching bases. Trimming pared 1 base from V and 8 bases from J, leaving 18 bases between. Germline CDR1 and CDR2: MNHEY and SMNVEV (reference sequence). The CDR3 totals 16 residues. CDR3 sequence (DNA): TGTGCCAGCAGTTTATTGGTCTCTAGCGTTTTCGATGAGCAGTTCTTC. Translation gives CASSLLVSSVFDEQFF.

This chain joins TRBV18 and TRBJ1-4, with D possibly matching TRBD1 (5 bases). Deletions cut 1 base from V and 7 bases from J, with 13 bases between. This CDR3 is built from 15 residues. CDR1 and CDR2 (germline): KGHSH, LQKENI. In DNA form, the CDR3 reads TGTGCCAGCTCACCACAATCTATTAGGGGTGAAAAACTGTTTTTT. This sequence encodes CASSPQSIRGEKLFF.

CDR3 amino acids: CASSLVGLAGGHYEQYF. The CDR3 DNA sequence: TGCGCCAGCAGCTTGGTGGGACTAGCGGGAGGGCACTACGAGCAGTACTTC. The chain employs TRBV5-1 and TRBJ2-7, with 16 bases aligning to TRBD2. Germline V gene data show CDR1 as SGHRS and CDR2 as YFSETQ. The V gene end was trimmed by 0 bases and the J gene end by 3 bases; junction bases not matched to a gene: 3. The CDR3 contains 17 residues.

J is TRBJ1-5 and V is TRBV6-5, with TRBD1 identical over 8 bases. The CDR3 contains 15 residues. V was clipped by 8 bases and J by 0 bases; unmatched bases: 6. Germline V CDR1 and CDR2: MNHEY, SVGAGI. The CDR3 sequence is CASGMTGVSNQPQHF. Written as DNA, the CDR3 is TGTGCCAGCGGGATGACAGGGGTTAGCAATCAGCCCCAGCATTTT.

The V and J genes are TRBV9 and TRBJ1-6; TRBD1 might be the D (5 bases). Germline V lookup: CDR1 SGDLS, CDR2 YYNGEE. This CDR3 is built from 15 residues. The V end was cut by 0 bases, the J end by 6 bases, with 10 bases between. The CDR3 region has the DNA TGTGCCAGCAGCGTAGGTGGGGGGATTAATTCACCCCTCCACTTT. It translates to CASSVGGGINSPLHF. Together with reference TRBV9 and TRBJ1-6, the CDR3 gives the full variable domain: DSGVTQTPKHLITATGQRVTLRCSPRSGDLSVYWYQQSLDQGLQFLIQYYNGEERAKGNILERFSAQQFPDLHSELNLSSLELGDSALYFCASSVGGGINSPLHFGNGTRLTVT.

This clone was observed a few times. The chain links TRBV24-1 to TRBJ2-2, with 7 bases fitting TRBD2. Germline V gives CDR1 KGHDR, CDR2 SFDVKD. Losses at the gene ends were 1 base for V and 7 bases for J; bases not matched to a gene: 14. The CDR3 runs to 18 residues. This CDR3 is CATSDLGRGFRYGGELFF. For the CDR3, the DNA is TGTGCCACCAGTGATTTAGGGAGGGGCTTTCGGTACGGCGGGGAGCTGTTTTTT.

J is TRBJ2-7 and V is TRBV19; possible D gene TRBD1, 6 bases. The germline CDR1 and CDR2 sequences are LNHDA and SQIVND (reference sequence). Trimming stripped 3 bases from V and 4 bases from J, with 13 bases between. CDR3 size: 14 residues. The CDR3 loop is CASSIGQGKYEQYF. The CDR3 DNA reads as TGTGCCAGTAGTATCGGGCAGGGGAAGTACGAGCAGTACTTC.

The chain joins TRBV30 to TRBJ2-1; 13 positions agree with TRBD2. V shed 1 base, J shed 0 bases, and the junction held 6 bases outside the gene matches. Germline V gene lookup returns CDR1 GTSNPN and CDR2 SVGIG (reference sequence). The CDR3 has 18 amino acids. The CDR3 bases are TGTGCCTGGAGTGCCGGACTAGCGGGAGCCGACTCCTACAATGAGCAGTTCTTC. Encoded protein: CAWSAGLAGADSYNEQFF.

The chain couples TRBV6-2 or TRBV6-3 to TRBJ1-2; TRBD1 is a possible D gene (6 bases). There are 17 residues in the CDR3. Trimming took off 4 bases at V and 0 bases at J, with 18 bases between the two ends. CDR1 MNHEY and CDR2 SVGEGT come from the germline V gene. This chain's CDR3 is CASSFGAGESANYGYTF. CDR3 sequence (DNA): TGTGCCAGCAGTTTTGGGGCAGGGGAATCAGCTAACTATGGCTACACCTTC.

The chain couples TRBV7-2 to TRBJ2-5; tentatively, D is TRBD1 (5 bases). The CDR3 extends over 11 amino acids. Germline V lookup: CDR1 SGHTA, CDR2 FQGNSA. V was clipped by 3 bases and J by 7 bases, with 6 bases between them. CDR3 region: CASSFQGTQYF. CDR3 nucleotide sequence: TGTGCCAGCAGCTTTCAGGGGACCCAGTACTTC.

V gene TRBV19 combines with J gene TRBJ1-5; 8 bases fit TRBD1. CDR3 size: 19 residues. J was trimmed by 2 bases and V by 0 bases; bases with no gene match: 12. CDR1 LNHDA and CDR2 SQIVND come from the germline V gene (reference sequence). CDR3 sequence reads: CASSIEMSGTGRGNQPQHF. The CDR3 DNA sequence: TGTGCCAGTAGTATAGAGATGAGTGGGACAGGAAGGGGCAATCAGCCCCAGCATTTT.

This clone was found once. The J gene is TRBJ2-3, the V gene TRBV3-1 (or the pseudogene TRBV3-2); 9 nucleotides match TRBD2. Germline V gene lookup returns CDR1 LGHDT and CDR2 YNNKEL (reference sequence). The CDR3 contains 18 residues. Germline trimming cut 1 base from V and 0 bases from J; bases unmatched to any gene: 8. CDR3 DNA: TGTGCCAGCAGCCAAGGGGGGCTAGCGGGGAGTAGCACAGATACGCAGTATTTT. Translating it yields CASSQGGLAGSSTDTQYF.

The chain is built from TRBV5-1 and TRBJ2-3, with D uncertain. CDR3 length: 12 residues. CDR1 and CDR2 (germline): SGHRS, YFSETQ. V was shortened by 5 bases and J by 1 base, with 5 bases between the two germline ends. CDR3 region: CASSTGTDTQYF. In DNA, the CDR3 is TGCGCCAGCAGTACGGGCACAGATACGCAGTATTTT.

The rearrangement uses TRBV5-4 and TRBJ2-2, with 10 bases fitting TRBD1. Germline CDR1 SGHNT, CDR2 YYREEE (reference sequence). The junction had 4 bases not matched to a gene; V was cut back by 2 bases and J by 6 bases. The CDR3 has 15 residues. This CDR3 reads CASSFGTGVAGELFF. CDR3 DNA: TGTGCCAGCAGCTTCGGGACAGGGGTTGCCGGGGAGCTGTTTTTT.

This chain links TRBV5-4 with TRBJ2-5, with D hard to call. This CDR3 has 14 amino acids. Trimming took off 0 bases at V and 1 base at J, with 7 bases between the two ends. Germline-derived CDR1 and CDR2 are SGHNT and YYREEE (reference sequence). The CDR3 spells CASSLGRFQETQYF. DNA of the CDR3: TGTGCCAGCAGCTTGGGGCGGTTCCAAGAGACCCAGTACTTC.

This clone was counted a few times. This chain links TRBV5-1 with TRBJ2-5; weak D call: TRBD2 (5 bases). The CDR3 consists of 15 residues. The V end was cut by 0 bases, the J end by 2 bases, with 11 bases between. The germline gives CDR1 SGHRS, CDR2 YFSETQ. The CDR3 sequence is CASSLAFGVQETQYF. CDR3 DNA: TGCGCCAGCAGCTTGGCCTTCGGGGTTCAAGAGACCCAGTACTTC.

This clone was counted between two and nine times. The chain couples TRBV6-5 to TRBJ1-5, with D uncertain. With 0 bases removed from V and 3 bases from J, the gap between germline ends came to 9 bases. Germline-derived CDR1 and CDR2 are MNHEY and SVGAGI. The CDR3 is 15 amino acids. Here the CDR3 DNA reads TGTGCCAGCAGTTACTCGAGGCAGCTCAATCAGCCCCAGCATTTT. Amino acids: CASSYSRQLNQPQHF.

CDR3 region: CASSYRGLTMNTEAFF. The DNA for the CDR3 is TGTGCCAGCAGTTACAGGGGGCTCACTATGAACACTGAAGCTTTCTTT. This chain joins TRBV6-2 or TRBV6-3 and TRBJ1-1; 7 nucleotides match TRBD1. Germline trimming cut 2 bases from V and 0 bases from J; bases unmatched to any gene: 6. The CDR3 covers 16 residues. CDR1 and CDR2 from the germline V gene are MNHEY and SVGEGT.

The chain is built from TRBV5-1 and TRBJ1-1; 10 nucleotides align to TRBD1. The germline V gene has CDR1 SGHRS and CDR2 YFSETQ. J gave up 2 bases and V 4 bases, and 8 bases lay outside the gene matches. This CDR3 is 16 amino acids long. CDR3 sequence reads: CASSGSDRGLNTEAFF. In DNA, the CDR3 is TGCGCCAGCAGCGGGTCGGACAGGGGGTTAAACACTGAAGCTTTCTTT.